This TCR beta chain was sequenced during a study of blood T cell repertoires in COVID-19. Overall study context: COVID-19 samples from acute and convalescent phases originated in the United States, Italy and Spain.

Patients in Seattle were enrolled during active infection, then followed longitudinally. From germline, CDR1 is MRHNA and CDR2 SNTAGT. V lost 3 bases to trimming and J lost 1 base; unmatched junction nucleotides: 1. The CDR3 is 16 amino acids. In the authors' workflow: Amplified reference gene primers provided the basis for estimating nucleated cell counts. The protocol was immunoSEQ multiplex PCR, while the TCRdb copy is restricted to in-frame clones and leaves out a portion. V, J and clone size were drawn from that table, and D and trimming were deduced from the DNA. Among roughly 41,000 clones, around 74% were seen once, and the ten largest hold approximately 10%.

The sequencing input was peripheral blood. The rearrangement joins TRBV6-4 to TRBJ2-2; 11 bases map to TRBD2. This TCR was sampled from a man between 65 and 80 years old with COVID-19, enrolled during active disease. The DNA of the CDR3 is TGTGCCAGCAGTGAGACTAGCGGGGTGAACACCGGGGAGCTGTTTTTT. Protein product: CASSETSGVNTGELFF.